These 10 T cell receptor beta chains share one sample of origin, sequenced in a study of graft-versus-host responses after intestinal transplantation. Clones were read by immunoSEQ multiplex PCR, and TCRdb kept only the in-frame ones, dropping some. There are about 54,000 clones in the sample; around 90% occur only once, and 5% to 7% lies in the top ten. The specimen was PBMCs, collected nearly 670 days after intestinal transplant. These receptor sequences come from a human patient who received an intestinal transplant, so some T cells may come from the graft donor.

This clone was picked up one time. V usage is TRBV7-8 and J usage is TRBJ1-2; TRBD1 agrees at 9 bases. J lost 5 bases, V lost 5 bases, and 15 bases had no gene match. Germline CDR1 reads SGHVS; CDR2 reads FQNEAQ. The CDR3 runs to 17 residues. Written as DNA, the CDR3 is TGTGCCAGCAGCCTAGGGACAGGGTTGAGTACTAGTTATGGCTACACCTTC. This codes for CASSLGTGLSTSYGYTF. Filled out from reference TRBV7-8 and TRBJ1-2, the complete variable domain reads GAGVSQSPRYKVAKRGQDVALRCDPISGHVSLFWYQQALGQGPEFLTYFQNEAQLDKSGLPSDRFFAERPEGSVSTLKIQRTQQEDSAVYLCASSLGTGLSTSYGYTFGSGTRLTVV.

The chain is built from TRBV6-5 and TRBJ1-2; D gene unclear. The CDR3 length is 13 residues. Trimming took off 0 bases at V and 5 bases at J, with 7 bases between the two ends. Germline V gene data show CDR1 as MNHEY and CDR2 as SVGAGI. DNA for the CDR3: TGTGCCAGCAGTTACTCGAATAATTATGGCTACACCTTC. Residues: CASSYSNNYGYTF.

The chain joins TRBV9 to TRBJ2-2, with D possibly TRBD2 on 6 matching bases. Trimming took 3 bases from V and 3 from J, leaving 6 bases between them. CDR3 size: 13 residues. The germline gives CDR1 SGDLS, CDR2 YYNGEE. The CDR3 DNA is TGTGCCAGCAGCGGGGGGGACACCGGGGAGCTGTTTTTT. Protein: CASSGGDTGELFF.

This sequence joins TRBV7-6 and TRBJ2-1; 7 nucleotides align to TRBD1. The V gene's germline CDR1 is SGHVS and CDR2 FNYEAQ. Trimming removed 9 bases from V and 6 bases from J; junction bases left unmatched: 5. The CDR3 is made up of 12 amino acids. The chain's CDR3 is CASQAGGNEQFF. The CDR3 nucleotides are TGTGCCAGTCAGGCAGGGGGCAATGAGCAGTTCTTC.

The chain recombines TRBV5-1 with TRBJ2-3; tentative D call: TRBD2 (6 bases). Germline lookup yields CDR1 SGHRS and CDR2 YFSETQ. Trimming cost V 0 bases and J 4 bases, with 12 bases left between them. This CDR3 is 15 amino acids long. As DNA, the CDR3 is TGCGCCAGCAGCTTGGTTGGGGGAGGATCAGATACGCAGTATTTT. Translating it yields CASSLVGGGSDTQYF.

CDR3 sequence (DNA): TGTGCCAGCTCTAAGTCCCTGGGGGCAGATACGCAGTATTTT. This codes for CASSKSLGADTQYF. The chain links TRBV2 to TRBJ2-3; tentatively, D is TRBD1 or TRBD2 (5 bases each). The CDR3 consists of 14 residues. Trimming pared 8 bases from V and 4 bases from J, leaving 16 bases between. The germline gives CDR1 SNHLY, CDR2 FYNNEI.

The chain combines TRBV18 with TRBJ1-2, with 10 bases matching TRBD1. Germline values: CDR1 KGHSH, CDR2 LQKENI. The CDR3 has 16 amino acids. After removal of 5 bases from V and 2 bases from J, the junction contained 8 bases not matched to a gene. CDR3 nucleotide sequence: TGTGCCAGCTCAACGACCGGGACAGGGGCGAACTATGGCTACACCTTC. Translated, it gives CASSTTGTGANYGYTF.

Concerning this clone itself: The junction shows a germline mismatch at one end, possibly a read error. The rearrangement uses TRBV4-2 and TRBJ2-1; perhaps TRBD2 as D (7 bases). Germline CDR1 and CDR2: LGHNA and YNFKEQ. This CDR3 region has 13 residues. The CDR3 DNA reads as TGTGCCAGCAGCAAAGAGGGAGGGGGTGGGCAGTTCTTC. This codes for CASSKEGGGGQFF.

The rearrangement joins TRBV7-8 to TRBJ2-2; D might be TRBD2 (6 bases). The V end was cut by 3 bases, the J end by 5 bases, with 13 bases between. The CDR3 runs to 15 residues. Germline CDR1 reads SGHVS; CDR2 reads FQNEAQ. As DNA, the CDR3 is TGTGCCAGCAGCTTTACTGGCGGGGCTACCGGGGAGCTGTTTTTT. This encodes CASSFTGGATGELFF.

V is TRBV19 and J is TRBJ2-5; D is uncertain. The CDR3 contains 12 residues. Germline CDR1 is LNHDA and CDR2 is SQIVND (reference sequence). The V and J ends lost 3 bases and 3 bases respectively, with 5 bases between them. CDR3 DNA: TGTGCCAGTAGTATGTTCGAAGAGACCCAGTACTTC. Its translation: CASSMFEETQYF.